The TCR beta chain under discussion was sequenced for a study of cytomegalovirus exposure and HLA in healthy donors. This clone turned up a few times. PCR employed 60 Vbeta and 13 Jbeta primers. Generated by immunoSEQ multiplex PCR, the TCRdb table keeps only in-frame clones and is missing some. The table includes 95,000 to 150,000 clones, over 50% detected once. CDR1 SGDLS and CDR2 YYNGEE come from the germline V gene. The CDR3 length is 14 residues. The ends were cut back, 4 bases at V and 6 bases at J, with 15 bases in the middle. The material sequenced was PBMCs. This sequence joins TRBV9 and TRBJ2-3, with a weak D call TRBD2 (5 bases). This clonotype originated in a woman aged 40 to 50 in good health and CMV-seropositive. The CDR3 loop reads CASSYDGDQDTQYF. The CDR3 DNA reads TGTGCCAGCAGCTATGACGGGGATCAGGATACGCAGTATTTT.